These T cell receptor beta chains were read from a single sample in a study of OX40 agonist ivuxolimab in advanced cancers. The repertoire was sequenced with immunoSEQ multiplex PCR; TCRdb's copy has only in-frame clones and lacks some. The sample holds roughly 56,000 clones, 80% to 90% seen once. The specimen was CD4+ or CD8+ T cells sorted from blood, collected in a trial of the OX40 agonist ivuxolimab. The receptors stem from an adult with an advanced solid tumor such as melanoma, head and neck, liver or kidney cancer. CDR3s include the opening cysteine and the closing phenylalanine or tryptophan. A D gene is named only where the DNA matches it firmly. Clone size is shown for a subset of rows, as once, few, many or a class of expanded clone.

V	D	J	length	size	CDR3	DNA
TRBV12-5	-	TRBJ2-1	15	-	CASAEDSRTDNEQFF	TGTGCTAGTGCCGAAGACAGCAGGACAGACAATGAGCAGTTCTTC
TRBV4-2	-	TRBJ2-2	15	few	CASSQDYGGTGELFF	TGTGCCAGCAGCCAAGACTATGGGGGCACCGGGGAGCTGTTTTTT
TRBV27	TRBD1	TRBJ1-2	17	-	CASSLQSGTGRFYGYTF	TGTGCCAGCAGTTTACAATCCGGGACAGGGAGGTTTTATGGCTACACCTTC
TRBV19	TRBD1	TRBJ1-2	15	once	CASSMDGTGANGYTF	TGTGCCAGTAGTATGGATGGAACAGGGGCAAATGGCTACACCTTC
TRBV18	-	TRBJ1-1	13	-	CASSPTLNTEAFF	TGTGCCAGCTCACCAACCCTGAACACTGAAGCTTTCTTT
TRBV19	TRBD1	TRBJ1-6	13	-	CASRGTANSPLHF	TGTGCCAGTAGAGGGACAGCAAATTCACCCCTCCACTTT
TRBV6-1	TRBD2	TRBJ2-3	16	-	CASSVGLAGDTDTQYF	TGTGCCAGCAGTGTCGGACTAGCGGGGGACACAGATACGCAGTATTTT
TRBV28	-	TRBJ1-2	15	-	CASSSPGTSPPAYTF	TGTGCCAGCAGTTCTCCCGGGACGTCCCCCCCCGCCTACACCTTC
TRBV6-5	-	TRBJ2-6	15	-	CASSYASSGANVLTF	TGTGCCAGCAGTTACGCAAGCTCTGGGGCCAACGTCCTGACTTTC
TRBV20-1	-	TRBJ2-7	11	-	CSLGLSYEQYF	TGCAGTCTTGGACTTAGCTACGAGCAGTACTTC
TRBV5-1	-	TRBJ2-1	15	few	CASSLEGSSYNEQFF	TGCGCCAGCAGCTTGGAGGGGAGCTCCTACAATGAGCAGTTCTTC
TRBV5-1	-	TRBJ1-3	16	few	CASSLGPQGTGNTIYF	TGCGCCAGCAGCTTGGGGCCTCAGGGAACTGGAAACACCATATATTTT
TRBV29-1	-	TRBJ2-3	14	-	CSAGGGGFGDTQYF	TGCAGCGCAGGGGGCGGGGGATTCGGGGATACGCAGTATTTT
TRBV4-2	-	TRBJ2-5	14	-	CASSPRRAGETQYF	TGTGCCAGCAGCCCCCGTAGGGCCGGAGAGACCCAGTACTTC
TRBV5-8	TRBD1	TRBJ2-6	17	-	CASYRDRGPSGANVLTF	TGTGCCTCCTACCGGGACAGGGGCCCCTCTGGGGCCAACGTCCTGACTTTC
TRBV4-1	-	TRBJ2-7	15	-	CASSQRNIGSYEQYF	TGCGCCAGCAGCCAGCGTAACATAGGGTCCTACGAGCAGTACTTC
TRBV9	-	TRBJ1-2	14	-	CASRKTGTARSYTF	TGTGCCAGCAGGAAGACAGGAACGGCTAGGAGCTACACCTTC
TRBV4-1	TRBD2	TRBJ2-1	17	-	CASSLGTAGGRYNEQFF	TGCGCCAGCAGCCTGGGGACTGCGGGGGGGCGTTACAATGAGCAGTTCTTC
TRBV5-5	-	TRBJ1-5	14	once	CASSLVEANQPQHF	TGTGCCAGCAGCTTGGTGGAGGCCAATCAGCCCCAGCATTTT
TRBV4-1	-	TRBJ2-7	16	few	CASSQSHRGGSYEQYF	TGCGCCAGCAGCCAAAGCCACAGGGGGGGCTCCTACGAGCAGTACTTC
TRBV5-4	TRBD2	TRBJ2-3	16	few	CASSPTSGRRADTQYF	TGTGCCAGCAGCCCCACTAGCGGGAGGAGGGCGGATACGCAGTATTTT
TRBV6-5	-	TRBJ1-2	13	few	CAAKGGRVYGYTF	TGTGCCGCAAAGGGGGGGCGTGTATATGGCTACACCTTC